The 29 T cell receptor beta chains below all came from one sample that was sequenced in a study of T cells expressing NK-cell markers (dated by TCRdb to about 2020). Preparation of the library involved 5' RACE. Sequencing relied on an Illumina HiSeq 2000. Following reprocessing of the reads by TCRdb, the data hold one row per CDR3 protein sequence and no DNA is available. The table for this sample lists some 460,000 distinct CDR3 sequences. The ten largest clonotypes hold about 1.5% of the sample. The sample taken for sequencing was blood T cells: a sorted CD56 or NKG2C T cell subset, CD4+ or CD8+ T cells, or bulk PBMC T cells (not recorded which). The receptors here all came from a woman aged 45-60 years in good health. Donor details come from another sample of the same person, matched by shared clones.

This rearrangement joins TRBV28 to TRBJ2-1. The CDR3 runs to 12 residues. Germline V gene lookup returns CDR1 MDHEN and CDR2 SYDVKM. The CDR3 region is CASSSGLQRQFF.

CDR3: CASSEGGSGNTIYF. This chain uses TRBV6-1 with TRBJ1-3. Germline assignment: CDR1 MNHNS and CDR2 SASEGT. The CDR3 runs 14 residues.

CDR3 amino acids: CASSPRTGSSYEQYF. V gene TRBV18 combines with J gene TRBJ2-7; without DNA, the TCRdb call of TRBD1 cannot be checked. Per the germline V gene, CDR1 is KGHSH and CDR2 is LQKENI. The CDR3 has 15 residues.

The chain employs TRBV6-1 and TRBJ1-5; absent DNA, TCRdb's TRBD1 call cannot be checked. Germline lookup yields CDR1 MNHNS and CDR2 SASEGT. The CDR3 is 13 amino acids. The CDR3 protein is CASLSRVNQPQHF.

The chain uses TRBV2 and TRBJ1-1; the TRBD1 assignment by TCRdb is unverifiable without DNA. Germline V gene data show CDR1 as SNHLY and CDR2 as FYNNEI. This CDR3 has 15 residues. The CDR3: CASSYYRGPNTEAFF.

The CDR3 reads CSARSGGFKEKLFF. This rearrangement joins TRBV20-1 to TRBJ1-4. CDR3 length: 14 residues. CDR1 is DFQATT and CDR2 is SNEGSKA in the germline V gene (reference sequence).

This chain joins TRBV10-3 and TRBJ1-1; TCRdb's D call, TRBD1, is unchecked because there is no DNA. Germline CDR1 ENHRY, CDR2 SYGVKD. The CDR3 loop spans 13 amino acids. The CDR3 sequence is CAISGQGSTEAFF.

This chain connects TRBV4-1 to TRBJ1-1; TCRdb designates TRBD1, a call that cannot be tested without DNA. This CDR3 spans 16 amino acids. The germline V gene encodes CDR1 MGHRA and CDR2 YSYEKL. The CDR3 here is CASSPLLGGGITEAFF.

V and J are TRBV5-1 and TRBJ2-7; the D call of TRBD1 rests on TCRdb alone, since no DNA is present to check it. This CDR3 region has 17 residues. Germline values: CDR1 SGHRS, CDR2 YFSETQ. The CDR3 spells CASSLGPTGAHSYEQYF.

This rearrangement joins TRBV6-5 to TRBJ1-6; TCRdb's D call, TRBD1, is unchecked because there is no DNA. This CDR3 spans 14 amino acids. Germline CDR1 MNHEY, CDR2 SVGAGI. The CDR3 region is CASSYPGQSSPLHF.

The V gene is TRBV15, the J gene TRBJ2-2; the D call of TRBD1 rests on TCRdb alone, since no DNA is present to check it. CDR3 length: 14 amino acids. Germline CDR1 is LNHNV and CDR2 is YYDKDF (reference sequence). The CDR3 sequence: CATSRDRGLRELFF.

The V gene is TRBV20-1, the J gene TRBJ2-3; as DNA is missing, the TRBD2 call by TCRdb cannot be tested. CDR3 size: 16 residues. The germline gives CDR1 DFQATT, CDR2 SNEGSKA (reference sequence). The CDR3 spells CSASRLAGGSTDTQYF.

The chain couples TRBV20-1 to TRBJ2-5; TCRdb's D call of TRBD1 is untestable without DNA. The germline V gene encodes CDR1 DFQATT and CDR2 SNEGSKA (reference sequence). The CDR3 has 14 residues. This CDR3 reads CSADGTGLAETQYF.

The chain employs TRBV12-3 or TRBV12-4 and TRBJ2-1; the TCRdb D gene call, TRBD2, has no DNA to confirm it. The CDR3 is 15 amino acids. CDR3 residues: CASTKPGTRNNEQFF.

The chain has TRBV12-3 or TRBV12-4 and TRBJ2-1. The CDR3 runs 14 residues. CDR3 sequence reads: CASILAQGTNEQFF.

The CDR3 is CATSDSPGQFNEQFF. This chain uses TRBV24-1 with TRBJ2-1; TCRdb names TRBD1, which stays unverified in the absence of DNA. Germline-derived CDR1 and CDR2 are KGHDR and SFDVKD. This CDR3 is 15 amino acids long.

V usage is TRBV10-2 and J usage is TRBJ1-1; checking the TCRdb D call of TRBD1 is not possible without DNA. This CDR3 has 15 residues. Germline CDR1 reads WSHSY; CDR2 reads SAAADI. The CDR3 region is CASSETGGGETEAFF.

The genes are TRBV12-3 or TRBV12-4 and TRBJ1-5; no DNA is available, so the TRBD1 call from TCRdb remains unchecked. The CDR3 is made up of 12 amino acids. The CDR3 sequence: CASGGGGQPQHF.

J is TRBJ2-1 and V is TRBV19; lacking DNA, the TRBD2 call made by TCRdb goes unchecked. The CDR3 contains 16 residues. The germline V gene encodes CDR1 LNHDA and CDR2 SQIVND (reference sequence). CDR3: CASSAGLAGGGNEQFF. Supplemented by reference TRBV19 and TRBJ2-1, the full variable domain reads DGGITQSPKYLFRKEGQNVTLSCEQNLNHDAMYWYRQDPGQGLRLIYYSQIVNDFQKGDIAEGYSVSREKKESFPLTVTSAQKNPTAFYLCASSAGLAGGGNEQFFGPGTRLTVL.

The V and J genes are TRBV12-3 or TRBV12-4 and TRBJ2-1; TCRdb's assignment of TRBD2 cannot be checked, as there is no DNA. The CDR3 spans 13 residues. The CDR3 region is CASGRLANNEQFF.

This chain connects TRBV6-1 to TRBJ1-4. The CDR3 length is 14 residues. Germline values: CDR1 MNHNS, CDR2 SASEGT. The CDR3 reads CASKNGAFEEKLFF.

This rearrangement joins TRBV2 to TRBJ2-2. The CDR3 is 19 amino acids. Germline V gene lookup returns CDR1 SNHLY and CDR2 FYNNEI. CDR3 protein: CASRGKTLGADTNTGELFF.

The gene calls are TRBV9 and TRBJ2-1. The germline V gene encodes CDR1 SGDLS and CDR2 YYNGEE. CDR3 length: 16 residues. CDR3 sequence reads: CASSVAAGSFDNEQFF.

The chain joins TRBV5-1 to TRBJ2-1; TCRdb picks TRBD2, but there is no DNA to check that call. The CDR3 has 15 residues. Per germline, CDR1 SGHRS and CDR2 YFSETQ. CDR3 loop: CASSAGTSGGTEQFF.

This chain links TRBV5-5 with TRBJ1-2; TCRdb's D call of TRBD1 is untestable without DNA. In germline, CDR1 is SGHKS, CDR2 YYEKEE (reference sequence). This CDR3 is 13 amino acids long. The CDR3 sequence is CASIETGWYGYTF.

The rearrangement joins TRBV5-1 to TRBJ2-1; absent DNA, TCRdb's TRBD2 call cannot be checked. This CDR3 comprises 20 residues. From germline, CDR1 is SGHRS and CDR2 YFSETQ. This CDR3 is CASSPQAGGPSVSSYNEQFF.

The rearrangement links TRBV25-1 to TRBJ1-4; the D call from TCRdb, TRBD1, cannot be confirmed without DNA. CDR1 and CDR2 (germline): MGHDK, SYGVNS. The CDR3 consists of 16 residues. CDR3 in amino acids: CASPTPIQGLGEKLFF.

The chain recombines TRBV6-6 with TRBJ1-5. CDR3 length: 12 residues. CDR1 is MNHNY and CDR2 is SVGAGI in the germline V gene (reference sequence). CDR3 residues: CASSYTNQPQHF.

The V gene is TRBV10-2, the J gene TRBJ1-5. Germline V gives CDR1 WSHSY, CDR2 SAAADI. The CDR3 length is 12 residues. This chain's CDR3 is CASSEVDGPQHF.